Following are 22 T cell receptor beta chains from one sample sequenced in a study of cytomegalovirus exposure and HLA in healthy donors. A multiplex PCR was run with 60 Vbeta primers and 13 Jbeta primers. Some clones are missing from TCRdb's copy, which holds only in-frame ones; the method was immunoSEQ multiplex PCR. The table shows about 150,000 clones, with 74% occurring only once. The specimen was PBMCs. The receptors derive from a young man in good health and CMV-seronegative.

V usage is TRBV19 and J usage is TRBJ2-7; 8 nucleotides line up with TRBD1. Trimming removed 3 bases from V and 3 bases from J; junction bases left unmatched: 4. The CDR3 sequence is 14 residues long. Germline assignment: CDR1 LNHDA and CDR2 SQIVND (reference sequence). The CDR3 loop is CASSIGRGRYEQYF. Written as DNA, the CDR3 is TGTGCCAGTAGTATCGGCAGGGGGCGCTACGAGCAGTACTTC.

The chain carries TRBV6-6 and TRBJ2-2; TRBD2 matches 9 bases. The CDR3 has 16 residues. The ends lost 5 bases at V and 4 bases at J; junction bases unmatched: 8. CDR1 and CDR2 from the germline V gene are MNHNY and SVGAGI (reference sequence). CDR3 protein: CASSRPGLAITGELFF. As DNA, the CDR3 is TGTGCCAGCAGTCGTCCGGGACTAGCTATCACCGGGGAGCTGTTTTTT.

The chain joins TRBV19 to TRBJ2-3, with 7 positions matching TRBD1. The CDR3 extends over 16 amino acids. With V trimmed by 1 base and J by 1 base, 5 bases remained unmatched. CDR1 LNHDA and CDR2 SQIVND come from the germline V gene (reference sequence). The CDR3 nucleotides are TGTGCCAGTAGTATAGGATCCGGACAGGGCACAGATACGCAGTATTTT. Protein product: CASSIGSGQGTDTQYF.

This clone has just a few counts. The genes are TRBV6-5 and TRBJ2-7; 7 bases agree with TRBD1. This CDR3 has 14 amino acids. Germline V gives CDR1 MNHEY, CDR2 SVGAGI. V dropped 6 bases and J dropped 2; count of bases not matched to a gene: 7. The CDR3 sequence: CASSRDSLAYEQYF. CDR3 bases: TGTGCCAGCAGCCGGGACAGTCTAGCCTACGAGCAGTACTTC.

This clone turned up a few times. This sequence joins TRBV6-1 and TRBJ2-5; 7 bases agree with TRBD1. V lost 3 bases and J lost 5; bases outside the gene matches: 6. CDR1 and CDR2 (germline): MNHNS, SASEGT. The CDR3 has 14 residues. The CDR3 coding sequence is TGTGCCAGCAGTGAGACAGGGATCGGGGAGACCCAGTACTTC. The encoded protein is CASSETGIGETQYF.

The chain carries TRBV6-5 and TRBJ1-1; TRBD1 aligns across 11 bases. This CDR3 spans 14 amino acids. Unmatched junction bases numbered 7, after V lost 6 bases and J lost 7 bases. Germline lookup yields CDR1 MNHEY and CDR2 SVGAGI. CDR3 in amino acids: CASRRDRGAGEAFF. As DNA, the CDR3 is TGTGCCAGCAGACGGGACAGGGGGGCTGGTGAAGCTTTCTTT.

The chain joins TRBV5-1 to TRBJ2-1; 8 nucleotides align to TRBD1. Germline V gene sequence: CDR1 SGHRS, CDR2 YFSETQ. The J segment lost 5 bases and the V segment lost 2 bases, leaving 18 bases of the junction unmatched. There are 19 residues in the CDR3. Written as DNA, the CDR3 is TGCGCCAGCAGCTTAACCCCTCCTAACAGGGGGGCCCCACACAATGAGCAGTTCTTC. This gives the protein CASSLTPPNRGAPHNEQFF.

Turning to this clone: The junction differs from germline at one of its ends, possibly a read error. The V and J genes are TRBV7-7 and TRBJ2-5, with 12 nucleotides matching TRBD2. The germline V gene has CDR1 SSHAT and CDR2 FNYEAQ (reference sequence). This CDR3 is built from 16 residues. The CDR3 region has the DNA TGTGCTAGCAGCCCGACTAGCGGGGGCTTCCAAGAGACCCAGTACTTC. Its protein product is CASSPTSGGFQETQYF. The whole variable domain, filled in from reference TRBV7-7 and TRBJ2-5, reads GAGVSQSPRYKVTKRGQDVTLRCDPISSHATLYWYQQALGQGPEFLTYFNYEAQPDKSGLPSDRFSAERPEGSISTLTIQRTEQRDSAMYRCASSPTSGGFQETQYFGPGTRLLVL.

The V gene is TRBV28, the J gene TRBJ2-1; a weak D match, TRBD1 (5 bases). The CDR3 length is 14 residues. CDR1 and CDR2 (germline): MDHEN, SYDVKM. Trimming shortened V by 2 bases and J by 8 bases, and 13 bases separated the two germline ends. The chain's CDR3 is CASSLQGRWDEQFF. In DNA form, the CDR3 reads TGTGCCAGCAGTTTACAGGGTCGGTGGGATGAGCAGTTCTTC.

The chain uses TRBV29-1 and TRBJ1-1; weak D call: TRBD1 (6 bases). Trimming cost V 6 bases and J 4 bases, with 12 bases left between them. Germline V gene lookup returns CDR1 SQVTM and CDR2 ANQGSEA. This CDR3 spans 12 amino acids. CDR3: CSVVPRGTEAFF. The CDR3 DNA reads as TGCAGCGTCGTACCCAGGGGCACTGAAGCTTTCTTT.

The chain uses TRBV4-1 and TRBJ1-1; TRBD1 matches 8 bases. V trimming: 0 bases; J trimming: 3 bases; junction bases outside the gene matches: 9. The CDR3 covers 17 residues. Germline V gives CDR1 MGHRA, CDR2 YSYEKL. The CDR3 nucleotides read TGCGCCAGCAGCCAAGAGGGGGGACAGGCTGTCGACACTGAAGCTTTCTTT. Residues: CASSQEGGQAVDTEAFF.

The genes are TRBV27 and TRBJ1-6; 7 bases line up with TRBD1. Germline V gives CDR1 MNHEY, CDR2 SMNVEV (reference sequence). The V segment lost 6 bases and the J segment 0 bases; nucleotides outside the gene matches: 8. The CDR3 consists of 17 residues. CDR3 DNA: TGTGCCAGCAGCCAACGAAGGGGGCCCTCCTATAATTCACCCCTCCACTTT. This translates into CASSQRRGPSYNSPLHF.

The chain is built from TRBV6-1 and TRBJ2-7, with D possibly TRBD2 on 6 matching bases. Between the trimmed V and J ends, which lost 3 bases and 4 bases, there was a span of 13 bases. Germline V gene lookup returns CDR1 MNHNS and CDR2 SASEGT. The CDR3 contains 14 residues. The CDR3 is CASSDKKGLYEQYF. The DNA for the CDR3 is TGTGCCAGCAGTGATAAGAAGGGACTGTACGAGCAGTACTTC.

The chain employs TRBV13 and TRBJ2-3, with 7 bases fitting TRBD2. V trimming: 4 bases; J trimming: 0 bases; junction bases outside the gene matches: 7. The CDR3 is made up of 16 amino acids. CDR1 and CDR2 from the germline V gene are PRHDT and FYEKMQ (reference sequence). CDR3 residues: CASSSGTKISTDTQYF. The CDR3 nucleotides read TGTGCCAGCAGCTCAGGGACTAAGATTAGCACAGATACGCAGTATTTT.

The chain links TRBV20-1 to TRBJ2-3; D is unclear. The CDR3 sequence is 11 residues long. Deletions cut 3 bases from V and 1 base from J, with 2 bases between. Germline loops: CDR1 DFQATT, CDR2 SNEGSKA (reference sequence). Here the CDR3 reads CSASGTDTQYF. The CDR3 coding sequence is TGCAGTGCTAGCGGCACAGATACGCAGTATTTT.

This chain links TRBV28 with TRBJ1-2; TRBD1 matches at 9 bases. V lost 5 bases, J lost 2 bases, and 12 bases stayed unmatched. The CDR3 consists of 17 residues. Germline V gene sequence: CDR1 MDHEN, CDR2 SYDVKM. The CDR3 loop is CASSPHRTGALNYGYTF. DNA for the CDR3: TGTGCCAGCAGTCCTCACAGGACAGGGGCCCTCAACTATGGCTACACCTTC.

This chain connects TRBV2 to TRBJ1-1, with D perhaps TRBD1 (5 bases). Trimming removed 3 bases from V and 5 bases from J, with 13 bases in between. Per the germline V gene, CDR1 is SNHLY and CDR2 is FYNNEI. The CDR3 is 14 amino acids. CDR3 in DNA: TGTGCCAGCAGTGACTACAGGAAGGAGACTGAAGCTTTCTTT. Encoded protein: CASSDYRKETEAFF.

Here the CDR3 reads CASSFPSKRQETQYF. In nucleotides, the CDR3 is TGTGCCAGCAGCTTCCCCAGCAAGCGCCAAGAGACCCAGTACTTC. V gene TRBV5-6 combines with J gene TRBJ2-5; no clear D. V was shortened by 2 bases and J by 1 base, with 12 bases between the two germline ends. This CDR3 region has 15 residues. The V gene's germline CDR1 is SGHDT and CDR2 YYEEEE.

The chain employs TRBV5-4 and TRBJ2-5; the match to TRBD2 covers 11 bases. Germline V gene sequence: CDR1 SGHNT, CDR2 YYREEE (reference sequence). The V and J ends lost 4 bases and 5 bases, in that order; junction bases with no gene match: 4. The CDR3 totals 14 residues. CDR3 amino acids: CASSPTSGGETQYF. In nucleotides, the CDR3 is TGTGCCAGCAGCCCCACTAGCGGGGGTGAGACCCAGTACTTC.

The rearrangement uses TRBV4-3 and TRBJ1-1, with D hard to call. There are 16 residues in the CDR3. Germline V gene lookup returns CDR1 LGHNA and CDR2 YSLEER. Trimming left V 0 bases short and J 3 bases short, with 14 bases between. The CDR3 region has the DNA TGCGCCAGCAGCCAAGAGTATGGCAGGCGCCACACTGAAGCTTTCTTT. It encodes CASSQEYGRRHTEAFF.

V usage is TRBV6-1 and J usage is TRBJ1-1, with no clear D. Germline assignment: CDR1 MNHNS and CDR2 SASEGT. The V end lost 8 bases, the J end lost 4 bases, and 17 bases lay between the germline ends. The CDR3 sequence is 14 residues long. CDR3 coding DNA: TGTGCCAGCCGAAGAGTATCGGTTTTCACTGAAGCTTTCTTT. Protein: CASRRVSVFTEAFF.

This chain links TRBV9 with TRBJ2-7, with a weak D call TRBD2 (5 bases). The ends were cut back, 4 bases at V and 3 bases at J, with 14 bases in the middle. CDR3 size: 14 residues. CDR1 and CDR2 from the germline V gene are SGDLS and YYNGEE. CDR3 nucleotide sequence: TGTGCCAGCAGCCCCCCGGACGGGAACTACGAGCAGTACTTC. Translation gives CASSPPDGNYEQYF.